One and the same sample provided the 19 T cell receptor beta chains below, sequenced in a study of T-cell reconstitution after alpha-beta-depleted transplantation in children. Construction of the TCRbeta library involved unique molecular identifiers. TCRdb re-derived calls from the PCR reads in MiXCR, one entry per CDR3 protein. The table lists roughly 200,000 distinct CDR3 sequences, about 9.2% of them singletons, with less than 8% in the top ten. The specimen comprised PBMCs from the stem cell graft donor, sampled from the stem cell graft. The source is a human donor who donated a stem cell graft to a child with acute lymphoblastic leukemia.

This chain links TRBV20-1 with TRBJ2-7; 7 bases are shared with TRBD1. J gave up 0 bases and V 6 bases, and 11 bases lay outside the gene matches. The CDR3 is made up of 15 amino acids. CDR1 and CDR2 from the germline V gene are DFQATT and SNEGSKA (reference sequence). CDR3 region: CSASRDSPSSYEQYF. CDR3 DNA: TGCAGTGCCTCGAGGGACAGCCCGAGCTCCTACGAGCAGTACTTC.

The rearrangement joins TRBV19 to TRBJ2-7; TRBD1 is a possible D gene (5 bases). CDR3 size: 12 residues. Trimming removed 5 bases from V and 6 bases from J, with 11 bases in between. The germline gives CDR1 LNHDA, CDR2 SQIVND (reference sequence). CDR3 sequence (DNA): TGTGCCAGTAGTGTGACAGTTTTCGAGCAGTACTTC. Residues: CASSVTVFEQYF.

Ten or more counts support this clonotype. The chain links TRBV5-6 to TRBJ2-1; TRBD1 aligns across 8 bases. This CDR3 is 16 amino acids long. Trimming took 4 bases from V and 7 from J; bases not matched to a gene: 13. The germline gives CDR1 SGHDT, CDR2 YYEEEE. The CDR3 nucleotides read TGTGCCAGCAGCCAGACGACAGGGGAATTCATTAATGAGCAGTTCTTC. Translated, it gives CASSQTTGEFINEQFF.

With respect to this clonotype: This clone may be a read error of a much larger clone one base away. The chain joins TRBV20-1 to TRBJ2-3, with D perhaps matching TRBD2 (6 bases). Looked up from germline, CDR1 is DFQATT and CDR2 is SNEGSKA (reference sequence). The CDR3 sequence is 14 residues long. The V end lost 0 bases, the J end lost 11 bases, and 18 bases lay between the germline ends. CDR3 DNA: TGCAGTGCTAGAGAAAGCCGGGACTTGCATATGCAGTATTTT. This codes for CSARESRDLHMQYF.

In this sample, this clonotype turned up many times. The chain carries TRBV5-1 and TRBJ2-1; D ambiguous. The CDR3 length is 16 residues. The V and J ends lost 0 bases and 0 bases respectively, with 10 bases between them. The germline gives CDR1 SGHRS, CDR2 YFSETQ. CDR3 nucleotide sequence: TGCGCCAGCAGCTTGGCTCTGGTAAGCTCCTACAATGAGCAGTTCTTC. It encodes CASSLALVSSYNEQFF.

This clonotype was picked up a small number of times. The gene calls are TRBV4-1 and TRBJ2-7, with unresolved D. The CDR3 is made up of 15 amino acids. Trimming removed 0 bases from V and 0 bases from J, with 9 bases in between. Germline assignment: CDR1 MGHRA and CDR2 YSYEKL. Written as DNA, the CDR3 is TGCGCCAGCAGCCAAGAGATTAGCAGCTCCTACGAGCAGTACTTC. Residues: CASSQEISSSYEQYF.

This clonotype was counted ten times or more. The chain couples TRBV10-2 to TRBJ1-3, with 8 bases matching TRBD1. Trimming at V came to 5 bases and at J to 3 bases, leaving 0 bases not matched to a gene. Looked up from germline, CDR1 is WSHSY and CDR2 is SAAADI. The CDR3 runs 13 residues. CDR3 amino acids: CASSTGGGNTIYF. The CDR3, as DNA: TGCGCCAGCAGTACAGGGGGTGGAAACACCATATATTTT.

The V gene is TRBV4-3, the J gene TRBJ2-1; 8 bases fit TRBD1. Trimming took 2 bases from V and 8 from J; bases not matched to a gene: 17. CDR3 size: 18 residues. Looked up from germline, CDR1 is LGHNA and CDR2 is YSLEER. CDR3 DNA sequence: TGCGCCAGCAGCCAATCGAGGACAGGGAGGTTTGATAACGATGAGCAGTTCTTC. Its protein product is CASSQSRTGRFDNDEQFF.

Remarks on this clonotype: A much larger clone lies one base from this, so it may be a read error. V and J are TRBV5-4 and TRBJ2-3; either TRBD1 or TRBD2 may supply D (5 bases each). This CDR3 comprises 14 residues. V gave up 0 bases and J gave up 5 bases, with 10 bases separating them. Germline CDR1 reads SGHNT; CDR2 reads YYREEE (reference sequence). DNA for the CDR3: TGTGCCAGCAGCTTGGTGCGTGGGGGAGATACGCAGTATTTT. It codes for CASSLVRGGDTQYF.

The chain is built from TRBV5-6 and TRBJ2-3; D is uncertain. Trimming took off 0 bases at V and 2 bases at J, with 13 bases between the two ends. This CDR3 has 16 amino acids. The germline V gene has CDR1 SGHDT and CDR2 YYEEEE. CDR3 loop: CASSLVADSLTDTQYF. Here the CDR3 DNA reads TGTGCCAGCAGCTTGGTGGCGGATTCGCTCACAGATACGCAGTATTTT.

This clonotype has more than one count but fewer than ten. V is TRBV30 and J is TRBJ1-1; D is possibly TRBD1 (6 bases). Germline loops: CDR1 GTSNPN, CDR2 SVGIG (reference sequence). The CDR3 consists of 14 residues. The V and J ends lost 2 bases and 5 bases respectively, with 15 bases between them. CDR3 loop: CAWSPGHPTTEAFF. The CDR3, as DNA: TGTGCCTGGAGTCCGGGACATCCGACTACTGAAGCTTTCTTT.

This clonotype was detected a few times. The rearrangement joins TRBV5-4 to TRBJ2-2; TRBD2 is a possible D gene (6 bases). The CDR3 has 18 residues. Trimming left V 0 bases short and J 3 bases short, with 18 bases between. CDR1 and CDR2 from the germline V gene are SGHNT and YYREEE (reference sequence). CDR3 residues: CASSLVFGGDLHTGELFF. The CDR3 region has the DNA TGTGCCAGCAGCTTGGTCTTCGGCGGGGACCTCCACACCGGGGAGCTGTTTTTT.

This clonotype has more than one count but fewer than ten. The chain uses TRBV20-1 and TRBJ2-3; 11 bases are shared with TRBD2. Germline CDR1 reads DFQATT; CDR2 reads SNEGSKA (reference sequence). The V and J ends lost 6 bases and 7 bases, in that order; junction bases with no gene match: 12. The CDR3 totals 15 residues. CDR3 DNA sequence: TGCAGTGCCCGGGGGGTAGCGGGGGGGACGAATACGCAGTATTTT. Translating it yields CSARGVAGGTNTQYF.

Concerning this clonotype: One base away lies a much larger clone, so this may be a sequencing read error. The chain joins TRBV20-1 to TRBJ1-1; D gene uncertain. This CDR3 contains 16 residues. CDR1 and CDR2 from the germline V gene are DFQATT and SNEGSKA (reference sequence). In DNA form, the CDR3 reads TGCAGTGCTCCGAGCCCCGGACTCGAGGCGAGCACTGAACCTTTCTTT. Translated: CSAPSPGLEASTEPFF.

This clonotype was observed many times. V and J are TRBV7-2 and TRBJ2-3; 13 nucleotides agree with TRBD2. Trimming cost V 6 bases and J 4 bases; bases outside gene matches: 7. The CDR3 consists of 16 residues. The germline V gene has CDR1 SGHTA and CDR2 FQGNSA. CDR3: CASRKTSGGASDTQYF. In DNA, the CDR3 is TGTGCCAGCAGAAAAACTAGCGGGGGGGCATCAGATACGCAGTATTTT. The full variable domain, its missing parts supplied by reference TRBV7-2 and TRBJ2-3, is GAGVSQSPSNKVTEKGKDVELRCDPISGHTALYWYRQSLGQGLEFLIYFQGNSAPDKSGLPSDRFSAERTGGSVSTLTIQRTQQEDSAVYLCASRKTSGGASDTQYFGPGTRLTVL.

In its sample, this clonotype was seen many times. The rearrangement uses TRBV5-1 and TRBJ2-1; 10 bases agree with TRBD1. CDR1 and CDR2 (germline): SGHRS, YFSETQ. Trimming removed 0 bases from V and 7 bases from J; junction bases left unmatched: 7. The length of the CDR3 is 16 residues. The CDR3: CASSLGGQGLRNEQFF. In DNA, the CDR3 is TGCGCCAGCAGCTTGGGGGGACAGGGGCTTAGGAATGAGCAGTTCTTC.

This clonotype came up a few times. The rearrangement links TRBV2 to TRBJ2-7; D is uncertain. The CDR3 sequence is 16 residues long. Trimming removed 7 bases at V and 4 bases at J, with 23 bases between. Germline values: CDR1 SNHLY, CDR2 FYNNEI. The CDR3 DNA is TGTGCCAGCAATCAAGAACCTCGGCTGCCCACGTACGAGCAGTACTTC. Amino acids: CASNQEPRLPTYEQYF.

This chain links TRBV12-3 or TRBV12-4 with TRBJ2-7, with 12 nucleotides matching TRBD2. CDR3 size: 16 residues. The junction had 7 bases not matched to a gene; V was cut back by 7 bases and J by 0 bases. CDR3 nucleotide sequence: TGTGCCAGCACCCGGACTAGCGGGGCCTCCTCCTACGAGCAGTACTTC. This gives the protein CASTRTSGASSYEQYF.

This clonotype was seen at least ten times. CDR3 amino acids: CASSPGTDNNEKLFF. The CDR3 DNA is TGTGCCAGCAGCCCGGGGACGGACAATAATGAAAAACTGTTTTTT. The chain carries TRBV12-3 or TRBV12-4 and TRBJ1-4; weak D call: TRBD1 (5 bases). This CDR3 is built from 15 residues. Between the trimmed V and J ends, which lost 6 bases and 4 bases, there was a span of 15 bases.